This T cell receptor beta chain was sequenced in a study of T cell changes during pregnancy in multiple sclerosis. TCRdb's copy holds only in-frame clones and misses some; the assay was immunoSEQ multiplex PCR. The table includes fewer than 140,000 clones, 75% to 95% detected once. The receptor's source is a female donor with multiple sclerosis, enrolled in a pregnancy study. The sample here was peripheral blood, taken before pregnancy.

The CDR3 region is CASRSQGGRYEQYF. As DNA, the CDR3 is TGTGCCAGCAGATCCCAGGGGGGTAGGTACGAGCAGTACTTC. The genes are TRBV28 and TRBJ2-7; possible D gene TRBD1, 7 bases. Germline V gene lookup returns CDR1 MDHEN and CDR2 SYDVKM. Trimming took 6 bases from V and 4 from J, leaving 16 bases between them. CDR3 length: 14 residues.